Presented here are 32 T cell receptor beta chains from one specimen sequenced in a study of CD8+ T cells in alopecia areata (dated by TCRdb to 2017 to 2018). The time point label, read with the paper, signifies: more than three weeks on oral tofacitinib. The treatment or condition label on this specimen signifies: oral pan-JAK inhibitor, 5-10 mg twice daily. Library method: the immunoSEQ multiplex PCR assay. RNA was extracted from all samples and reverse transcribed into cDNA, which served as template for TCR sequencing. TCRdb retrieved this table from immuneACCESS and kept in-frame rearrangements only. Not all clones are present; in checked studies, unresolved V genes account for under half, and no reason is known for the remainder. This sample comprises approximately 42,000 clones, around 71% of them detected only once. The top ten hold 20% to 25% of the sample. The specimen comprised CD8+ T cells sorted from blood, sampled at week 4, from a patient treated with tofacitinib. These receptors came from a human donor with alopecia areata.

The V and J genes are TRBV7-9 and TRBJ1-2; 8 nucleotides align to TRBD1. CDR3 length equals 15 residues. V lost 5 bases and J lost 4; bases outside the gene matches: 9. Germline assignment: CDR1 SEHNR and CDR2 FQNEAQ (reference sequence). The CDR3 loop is CASSPSDRAIYGYTF. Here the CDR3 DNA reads TGTGCCAGCAGCCCGTCGGACAGGGCCATCTATGGCTACACCTTC.

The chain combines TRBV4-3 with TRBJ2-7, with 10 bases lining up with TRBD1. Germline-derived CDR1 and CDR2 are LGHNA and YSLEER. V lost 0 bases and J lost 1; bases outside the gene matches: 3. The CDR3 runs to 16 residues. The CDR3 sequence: CASSQDKDRGSYEQYF. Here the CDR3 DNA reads TGCGCCAGCAGCCAAGACAAGGACAGGGGGTCCTACGAGCAGTACTTC.

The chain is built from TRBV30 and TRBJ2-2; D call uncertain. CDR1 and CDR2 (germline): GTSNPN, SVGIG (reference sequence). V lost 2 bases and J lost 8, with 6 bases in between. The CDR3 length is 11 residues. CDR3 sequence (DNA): TGTGCCTGGAGTTTGCCGGGGGAGCTGTTTTTT. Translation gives CAWSLPGELFF.

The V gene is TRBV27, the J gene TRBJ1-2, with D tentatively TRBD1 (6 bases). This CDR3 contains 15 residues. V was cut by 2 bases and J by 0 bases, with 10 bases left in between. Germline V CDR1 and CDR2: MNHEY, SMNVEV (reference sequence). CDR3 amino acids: CASSLTGHTNYGYTF. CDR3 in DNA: TGTGCCAGCAGTTTAACGGGACACACTAACTATGGCTACACCTTC.

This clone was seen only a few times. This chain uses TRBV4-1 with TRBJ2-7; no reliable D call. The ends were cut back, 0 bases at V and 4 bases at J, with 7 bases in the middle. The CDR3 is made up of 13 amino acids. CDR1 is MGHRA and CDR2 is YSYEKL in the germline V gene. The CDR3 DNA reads TGCGCCAGCAGCCAAGAAGGTGTTTACGAGCAGTACTTC. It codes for CASSQEGVYEQYF.

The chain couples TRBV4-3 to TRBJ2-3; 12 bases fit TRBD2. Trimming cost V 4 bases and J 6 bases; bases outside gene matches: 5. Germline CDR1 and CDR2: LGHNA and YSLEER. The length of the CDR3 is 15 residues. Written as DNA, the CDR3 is TGCGCCAGCAGCCTCAGACTAGCGGGGGTCGATACGCAGTATTTT. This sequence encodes CASSLRLAGVDTQYF.

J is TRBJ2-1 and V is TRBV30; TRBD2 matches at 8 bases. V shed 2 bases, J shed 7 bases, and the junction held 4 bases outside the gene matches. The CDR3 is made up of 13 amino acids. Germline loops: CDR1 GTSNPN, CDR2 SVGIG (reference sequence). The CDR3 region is CAWSTGGPNEQFF. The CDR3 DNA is TGTGCCTGGAGTACGGGGGGGCCAAATGAGCAGTTCTTC.

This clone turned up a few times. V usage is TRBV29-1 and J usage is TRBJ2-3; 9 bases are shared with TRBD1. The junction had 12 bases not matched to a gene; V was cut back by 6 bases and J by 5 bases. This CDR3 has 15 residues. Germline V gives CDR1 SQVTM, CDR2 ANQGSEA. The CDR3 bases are TGCAGCGTAGATTACCCGGGACAGGGAAGAGATACGCAGTATTTT. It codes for CSVDYPGQGRDTQYF.

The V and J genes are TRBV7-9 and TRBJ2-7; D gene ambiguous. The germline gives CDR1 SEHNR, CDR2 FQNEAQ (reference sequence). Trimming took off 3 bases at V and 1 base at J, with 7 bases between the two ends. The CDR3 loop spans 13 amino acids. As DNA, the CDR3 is TGTGCCAGCAGCTTTCCACCATCCTACGAGCAGTACTTC. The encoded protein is CASSFPPSYEQYF.

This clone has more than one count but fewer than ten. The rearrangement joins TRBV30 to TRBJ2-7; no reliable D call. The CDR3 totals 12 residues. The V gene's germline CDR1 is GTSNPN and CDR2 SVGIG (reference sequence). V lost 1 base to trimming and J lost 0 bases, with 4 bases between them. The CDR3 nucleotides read TGTGCCTGGAGTGATGGCTCCTACGAGCAGTACTTC. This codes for CAWSDGSYEQYF.

CDR3: CSVHPEDRGYEQYF. The CDR3, as DNA: TGCAGCGTCCATCCGGAAGACAGGGGCTACGAGCAGTACTTC. This chain connects TRBV29-1 to TRBJ2-7; TRBD1 matches at 8 bases. Germline CDR1 and CDR2: SQVTM and ANQGSEA. The CDR3 spans 14 residues. Losses at the gene ends were 6 bases for V and 3 bases for J; bases not matched to a gene: 10.

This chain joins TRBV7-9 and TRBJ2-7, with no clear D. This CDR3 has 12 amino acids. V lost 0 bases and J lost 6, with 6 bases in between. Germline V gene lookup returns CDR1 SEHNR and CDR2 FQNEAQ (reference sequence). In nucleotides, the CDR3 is TGTGCCAGCAGCTTAGCACAGCTCGAGCAGTACTTC. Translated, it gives CASSLAQLEQYF.

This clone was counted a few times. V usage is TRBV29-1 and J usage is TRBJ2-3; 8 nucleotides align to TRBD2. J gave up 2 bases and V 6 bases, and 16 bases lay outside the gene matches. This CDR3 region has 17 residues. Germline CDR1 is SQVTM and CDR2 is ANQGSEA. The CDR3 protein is CSVTKKRERLFTDTQYF. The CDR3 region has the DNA TGCAGCGTCACGAAAAAGCGGGAGCGCTTATTCACAGATACGCAGTATTTT.

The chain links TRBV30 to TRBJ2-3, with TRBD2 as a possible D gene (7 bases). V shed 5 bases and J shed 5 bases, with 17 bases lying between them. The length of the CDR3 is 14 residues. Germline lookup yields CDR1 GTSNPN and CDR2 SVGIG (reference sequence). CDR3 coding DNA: TGTGCCTGGTCCCGGGGGGCCACCAGAGATACGCAGTATTTT. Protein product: CAWSRGATRDTQYF.

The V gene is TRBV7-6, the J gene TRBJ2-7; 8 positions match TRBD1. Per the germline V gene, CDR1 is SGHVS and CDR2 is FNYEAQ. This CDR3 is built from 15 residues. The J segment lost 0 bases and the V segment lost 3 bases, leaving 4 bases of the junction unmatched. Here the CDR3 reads CASSFRTGSSYEQYF. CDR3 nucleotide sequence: TGTGCCAGCAGCTTTAGGACAGGGAGCTCCTACGAGCAGTACTTC. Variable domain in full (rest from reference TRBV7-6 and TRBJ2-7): GAGVSQSPRYKVTKRGQDVALRCDPISGHVSLYWYRQALGQGPEFLTYFNYEAQQDKSGLPNDRFSAERPEGSISTLTIQRTEQRDSAMYRCASSFRTGSSYEQYFGPGTRLTVT.

In DNA form, the CDR3 reads TGCGCCAGCAGCCAAAGTGGGCGGGGCGGCTACAATGAGCAGTTCTTC. Translation: CASSQSGRGGYNEQFF. This chain uses TRBV4-3 with TRBJ2-1, with D possibly matching TRBD2 (6 bases). This CDR3 spans 16 amino acids. V lost 2 bases, J lost 3 bases, and 14 bases lay in between. From germline, CDR1 is LGHNA and CDR2 YSLEER.

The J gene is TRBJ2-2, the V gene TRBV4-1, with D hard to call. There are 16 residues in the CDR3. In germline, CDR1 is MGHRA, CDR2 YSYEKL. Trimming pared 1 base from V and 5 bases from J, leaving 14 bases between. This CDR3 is CASSQVRAHRTGELFF. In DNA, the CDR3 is TGCGCCAGCAGCCAAGTAAGAGCCCATAGGACCGGGGAGCTGTTTTTT.

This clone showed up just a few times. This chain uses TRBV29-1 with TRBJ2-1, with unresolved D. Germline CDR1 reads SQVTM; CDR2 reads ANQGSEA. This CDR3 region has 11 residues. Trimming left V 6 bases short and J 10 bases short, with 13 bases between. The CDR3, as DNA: TGCAGCGTGACGACATCAAACGAGCAGTTCTTC. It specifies CSVTTSNEQFF.

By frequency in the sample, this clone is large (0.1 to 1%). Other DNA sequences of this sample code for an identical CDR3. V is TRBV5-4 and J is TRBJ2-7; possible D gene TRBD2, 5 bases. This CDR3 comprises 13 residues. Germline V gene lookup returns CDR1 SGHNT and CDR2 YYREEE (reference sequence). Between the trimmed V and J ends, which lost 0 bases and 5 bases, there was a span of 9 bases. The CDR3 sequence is CASSLVPRDEQYF. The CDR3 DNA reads TGTGCCAGCAGCTTGGTCCCGAGGGACGAGCAGTACTTC.

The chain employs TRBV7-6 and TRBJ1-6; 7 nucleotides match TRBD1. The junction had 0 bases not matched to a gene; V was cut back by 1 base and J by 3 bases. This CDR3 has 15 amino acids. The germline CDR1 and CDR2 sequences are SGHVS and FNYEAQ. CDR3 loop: CASSLGDSYNSPLHF. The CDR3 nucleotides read TGTGCCAGCAGCTTAGGGGACAGCTATAATTCACCCCTCCACTTT.

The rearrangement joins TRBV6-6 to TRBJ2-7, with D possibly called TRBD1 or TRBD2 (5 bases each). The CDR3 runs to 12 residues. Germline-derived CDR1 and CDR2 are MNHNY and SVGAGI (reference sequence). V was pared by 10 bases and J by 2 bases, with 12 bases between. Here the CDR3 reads CAIGTDTYEQYF. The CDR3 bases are TGTGCCATCGGGACGGACACCTACGAGCAGTACTTC.

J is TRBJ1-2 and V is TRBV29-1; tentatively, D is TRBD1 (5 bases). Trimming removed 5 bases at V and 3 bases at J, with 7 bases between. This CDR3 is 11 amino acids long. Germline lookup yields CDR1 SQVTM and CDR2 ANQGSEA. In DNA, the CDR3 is TGCAGCGTTCCGGGGGACTATGGCTACACCTTC. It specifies CSVPGDYGYTF.

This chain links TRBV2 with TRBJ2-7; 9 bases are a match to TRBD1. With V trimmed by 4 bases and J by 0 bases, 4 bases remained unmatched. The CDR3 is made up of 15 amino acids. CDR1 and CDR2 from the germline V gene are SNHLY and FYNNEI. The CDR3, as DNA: TGTGCCAGCAGTGTCGGACAGGGGATCTCCTACGAGCAGTACTTC. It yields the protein CASSVGQGISYEQYF. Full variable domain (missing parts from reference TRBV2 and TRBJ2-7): EPEVTQTPSHQVTQMGQEVILRCVPISNHLYFYWYRQILGQKVEFLVSFYNNEISEKSEIFDDQFSVERPDGSNFTLKIRSTKLEDSAMYFCASSVGQGISYEQYFGPGTRLTVT.

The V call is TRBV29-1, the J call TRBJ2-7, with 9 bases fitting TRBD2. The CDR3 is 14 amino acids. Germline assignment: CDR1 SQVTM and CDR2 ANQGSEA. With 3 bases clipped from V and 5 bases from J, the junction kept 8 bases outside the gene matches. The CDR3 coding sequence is TGCAGCGTTGAGCTAAGCGGGGGGAACGACGAGCAGTACTTC. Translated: CSVELSGGNDEQYF.

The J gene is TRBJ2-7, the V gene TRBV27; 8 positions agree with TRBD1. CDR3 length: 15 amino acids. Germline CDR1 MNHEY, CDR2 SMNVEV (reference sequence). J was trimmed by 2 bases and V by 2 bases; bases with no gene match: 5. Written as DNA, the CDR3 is TGTGCCAGCAGTTTAGCACAGGGGGGACCCTACGAGCAGTACTTC. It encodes CASSLAQGGPYEQYF.

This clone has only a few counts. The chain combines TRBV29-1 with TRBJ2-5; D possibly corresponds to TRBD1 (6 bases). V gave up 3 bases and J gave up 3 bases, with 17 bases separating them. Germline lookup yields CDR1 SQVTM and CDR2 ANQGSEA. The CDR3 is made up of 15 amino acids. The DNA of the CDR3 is TGCAGCGTTGAGAGGTCAGGGGATTCGGAAGAGACCCAGTACTTC. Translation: CSVERSGDSEETQYF.

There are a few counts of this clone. The CDR3 sequence: CSAQGPQSKNIQYF. For the CDR3, the DNA is TGCAGCGCCCAGGGACCCCAAAGTAAAAACATTCAGTACTTC. This chain uses TRBV29-1 with TRBJ2-4; perhaps D is TRBD1 or TRBD2 (5 bases each). In germline, CDR1 is SQVTM, CDR2 ANQGSEA. The CDR3 spans 14 residues. V lost 7 bases to trimming and J lost 4 bases, with 17 bases between them. The full variable domain, its missing parts supplied by reference TRBV29-1 and TRBJ2-4, is SAVISQKPSRDICQRGTSLTIQCQVDSQVTMMFWYRQQPGQSLTLIATANQGSEATYESGFVIDKFPISRPNLTFSTLTVSNMSPEDSSIYLCSAQGPQSKNIQYFGAGTRLSVL.

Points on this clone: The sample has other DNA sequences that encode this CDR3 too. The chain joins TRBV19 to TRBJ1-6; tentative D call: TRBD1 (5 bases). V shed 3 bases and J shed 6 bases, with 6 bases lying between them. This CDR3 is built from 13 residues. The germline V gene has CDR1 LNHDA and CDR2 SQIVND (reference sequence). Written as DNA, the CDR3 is TGTGCCAGTAGTATTGGGGCTAATTCACCCCTCCACTTT. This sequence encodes CASSIGANSPLHF.

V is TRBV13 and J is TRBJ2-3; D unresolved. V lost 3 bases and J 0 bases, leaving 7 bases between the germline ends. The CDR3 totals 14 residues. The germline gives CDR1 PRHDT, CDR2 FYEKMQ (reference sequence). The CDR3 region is CASSFRASTDTQYF. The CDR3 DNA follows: TGTGCCAGCAGCTTTAGGGCTAGCACAGATACGCAGTATTTT.

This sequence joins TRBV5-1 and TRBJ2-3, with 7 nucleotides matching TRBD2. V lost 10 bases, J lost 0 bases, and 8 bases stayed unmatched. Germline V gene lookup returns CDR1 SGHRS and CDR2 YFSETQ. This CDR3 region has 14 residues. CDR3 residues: CAGTAGRSTDTQYF. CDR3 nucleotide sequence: TGCGCCGGCACCGCCGGGAGGAGCACAGATACGCAGTATTTT. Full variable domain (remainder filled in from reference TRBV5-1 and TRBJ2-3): KAGVTQTPRYLIKTRGQQVTLSCSPISGHRSVSWYQQTPGQGLQFLFEYFSETQRNKGNFPGRFSGRQFSNSRSEMNVSTLELGDSALYLCAGTAGRSTDTQYFGPGTRLTVL.

The CDR3 spells CATSREHPGQGEQYF. The CDR3 region has the DNA TGTGCCACCAGCAGAGAACACCCCGGTCAGGGCGAGCAGTACTTC. This rearrangement joins TRBV15 to TRBJ2-7, with D possibly matching TRBD1 (5 bases). The CDR3 has 15 amino acids. Germline V gene data show CDR1 as LNHNV and CDR2 as YYDKDF (reference sequence). V shed 0 bases and J shed 6 bases, with 15 bases lying between them.

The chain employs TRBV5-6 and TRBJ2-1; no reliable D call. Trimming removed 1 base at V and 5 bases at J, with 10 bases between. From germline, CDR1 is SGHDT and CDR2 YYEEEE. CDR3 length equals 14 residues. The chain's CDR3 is CASSLSLSHNEQFF. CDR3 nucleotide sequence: TGTGCCAGCAGCTTGAGCCTCAGCCACAATGAGCAGTTCTTC.